The clone carrying this T cell receptor beta chain was seen more than once but under ten times. Its antigen remains unknown. TCRdb independently ran MiXCR on the 5' RACE reads; one entry per CDR3 protein. The sample carries about half a million distinct CDR3 sequences, roughly 18% recorded once. Germline CDR1 SGHAT, CDR2 FQNNGV. Trimming removed 0 bases from V and 7 bases from J; junction bases left unmatched: 7. The CDR3 spans 16 residues. The data belong to a study of T-cell memory formation after mild COVID-19. The wider study: TCR clusters largely stayed donor specific. Study-level results: The appearance of some responding clones in pre-infection memory suggested that cross-reactive memory joined.

This TCR derives from an adult woman who had mild COVID-19 (a few samples of this study predate the infection). Cell type and time point are not known. Sequencing was done on a sample of PBMCs or a T cell subset sorted from them (not recorded which). V gene TRBV11-2 combines with J gene TRBJ2-3, with 10 positions matching TRBD2. For the CDR3, the DNA is TGTGCCAGCAGCTTAGAAAGAGCGGGAGGGCCGAATACGCAGTATTTT. This sequence encodes CASSLERAGGPNTQYF.